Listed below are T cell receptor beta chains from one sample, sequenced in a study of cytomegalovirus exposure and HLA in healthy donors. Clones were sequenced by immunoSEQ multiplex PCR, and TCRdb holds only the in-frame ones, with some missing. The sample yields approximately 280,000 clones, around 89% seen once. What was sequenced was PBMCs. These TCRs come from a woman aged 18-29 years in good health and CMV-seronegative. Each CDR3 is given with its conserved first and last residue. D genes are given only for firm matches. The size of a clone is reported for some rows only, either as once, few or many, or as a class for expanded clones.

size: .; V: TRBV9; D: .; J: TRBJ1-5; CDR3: CASSDQGGGQPQHF; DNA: TGTGCCAGCAGCGACCAGGGAGGGGGTCAGCCCCAGCATTTT
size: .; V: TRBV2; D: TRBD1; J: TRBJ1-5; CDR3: CASSPGQGMAQPQHF; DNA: TGTGCCAGCAGTCCTGGACAGGGGATGGCTCAGCCCCAGCATTTT
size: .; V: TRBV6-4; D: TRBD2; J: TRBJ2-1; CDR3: CASSGDGGSGAYNEQFF; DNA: TGTGCCAGCAGCGGCGACGGGGGTAGCGGGGCCTACAATGAGCAGTTCTTC
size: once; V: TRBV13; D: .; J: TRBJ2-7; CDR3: CASSLAFMSRSYEQYF; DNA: TGTGCCAGCAGCTTGGCTTTTATGTCCCGATCCTACGAGCAGTACTTC
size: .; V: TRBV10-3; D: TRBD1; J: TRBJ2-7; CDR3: CAAGRDRAFSYEQYF; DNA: TGTGCCGCTGGGCGAGACAGGGCCTTCTCCTACGAGCAGTACTTC
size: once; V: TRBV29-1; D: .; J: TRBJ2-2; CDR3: CSVDVGGGNTGELFF; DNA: TGCAGCGTTGACGTCGGGGGAGGGAACACCGGGGAGCTGTTTTTT
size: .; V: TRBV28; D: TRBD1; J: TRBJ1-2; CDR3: CASSLGDRVNYGYTF; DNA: TGTGCCAGCAGTTTGGGGGACAGGGTTAACTATGGCTACACCTTC
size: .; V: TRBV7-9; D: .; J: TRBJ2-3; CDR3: CASSLSYPPRTDTQYF; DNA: TGTGCCAGCAGCTTAAGCTACCCGCCCAGGACAGATACGCAGTATTTT
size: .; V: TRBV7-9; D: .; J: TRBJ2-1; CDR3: CASRGKGGAEQFF; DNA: TGTGCCAGCAGGGGCAAGGGAGGAGCGGAGCAGTTCTTC
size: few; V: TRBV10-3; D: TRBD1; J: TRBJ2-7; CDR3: CAITDREPYEQYF; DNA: TGTGCCATCACCGACAGGGAACCCTACGAGCAGTACTTC
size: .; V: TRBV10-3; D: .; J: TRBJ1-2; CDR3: CAISESLTAYGYTF; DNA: TGTGCCATCAGTGAGTCTTTGACAGCCTATGGCTACACCTTC
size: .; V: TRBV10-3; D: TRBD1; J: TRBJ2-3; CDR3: CAISVSGQEDTQYF; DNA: TGTGCCATCAGTGTTTCGGGACAGGAAGATACGCAGTATTTT
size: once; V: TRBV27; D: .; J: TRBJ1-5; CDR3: CASSHGKGPQHF; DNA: TGTGCCAGCAGTCACGGGAAGGGGCCCCAGCATTTT
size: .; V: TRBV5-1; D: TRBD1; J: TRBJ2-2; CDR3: CASSVTGGTGELFF; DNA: TGCGCCAGCAGCGTAACAGGGGGCACCGGGGAGCTGTTTTTT
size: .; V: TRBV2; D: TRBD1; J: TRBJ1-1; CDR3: CASSPDPQGTEAFF; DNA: TGTGCCAGCAGTCCAGACCCACAGGGGACTGAAGCTTTCTTT
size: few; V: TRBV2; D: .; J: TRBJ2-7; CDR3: CASRGGFHEQYF; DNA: TGTGCCAGCAGGGGGGGTTTCCACGAGCAGTACTTC
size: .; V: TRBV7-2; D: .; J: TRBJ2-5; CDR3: CASSLVYPFSRTQYF; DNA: TGTGCCAGCAGCTTAGTATATCCCTTCTCTAGAACCCAGTACTTC
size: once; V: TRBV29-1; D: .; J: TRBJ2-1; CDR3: CSVQGGNEQFF; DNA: TGCAGCGTTCAGGGGGGTAATGAGCAGTTCTTC
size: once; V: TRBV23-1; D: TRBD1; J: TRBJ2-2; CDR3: CASSRRGYTGELFF; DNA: TGCGCCAGCAGTCGCAGGGGGTACACCGGGGAGCTGTTTTTT
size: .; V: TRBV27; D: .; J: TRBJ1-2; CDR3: CASSLTRVDYGYTF; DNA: TGTGCCAGCAGTTTAACCAGGGTCGACTATGGCTACACCTTC
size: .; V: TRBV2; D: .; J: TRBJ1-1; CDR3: CASSEEKGRLGTEAFF; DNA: TGTGCCAGCAGTGAAGAAAAGGGGCGACTGGGAACTGAAGCTTTCTTT
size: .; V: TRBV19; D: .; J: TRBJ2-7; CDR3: CASSMGPFGRYEQYF; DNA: TGTGCCAGTAGTATGGGCCCCTTCGGTCGCTACGAGCAGTACTTC
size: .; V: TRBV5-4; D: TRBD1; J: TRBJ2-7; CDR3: CASSYPGQGIYEQYF; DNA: TGTGCCAGCAGCTATCCGGGACAGGGTATTTACGAGCAGTACTTC
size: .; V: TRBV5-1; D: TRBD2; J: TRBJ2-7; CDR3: CASSSTISSGSSYEQYF; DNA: TGCGCCAGCAGTTCGACCATTTCTAGCGGGAGCTCCTACGAGCAGTACTTC
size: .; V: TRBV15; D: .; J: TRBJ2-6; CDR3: CAIRRDRSGANVLTF; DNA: TGTGCCATTCGGCGCGACAGATCTGGGGCCAACGTCCTGACTTTC
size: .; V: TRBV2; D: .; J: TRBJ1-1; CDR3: CASSQAALMNTEAFF; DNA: TGTGCCAGCAGTCAAGCGGCCCTTATGAACACTGAAGCTTTCTTT
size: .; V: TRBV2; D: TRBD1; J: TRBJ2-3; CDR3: CASSEGQGTDTQYF; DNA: TGTGCCAGCAGTGAGGGACAGGGTACAGATACGCAGTATTTT
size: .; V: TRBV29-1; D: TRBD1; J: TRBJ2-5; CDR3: CSAGTGVGETQYF; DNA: TGCAGCGCCGGGACAGGGGTGGGGGAGACCCAGTACTTC